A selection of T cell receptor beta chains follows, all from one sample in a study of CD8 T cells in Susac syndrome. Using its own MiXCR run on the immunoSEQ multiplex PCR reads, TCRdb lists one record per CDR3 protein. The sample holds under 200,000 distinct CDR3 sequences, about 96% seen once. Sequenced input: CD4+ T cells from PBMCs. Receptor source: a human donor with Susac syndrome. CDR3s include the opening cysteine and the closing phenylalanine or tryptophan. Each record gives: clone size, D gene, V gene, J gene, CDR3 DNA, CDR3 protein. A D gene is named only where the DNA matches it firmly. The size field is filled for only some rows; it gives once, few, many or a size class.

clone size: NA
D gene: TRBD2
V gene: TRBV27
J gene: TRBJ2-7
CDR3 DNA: TGTGCCAGCAGTGCGCCGGGACTAGCGACCTACGAGCAGTACTTC
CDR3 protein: CASSAPGLATYEQYF

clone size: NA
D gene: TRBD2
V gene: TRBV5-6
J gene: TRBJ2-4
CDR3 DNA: TGTGCCAGCAGCTTACCCAGCGGGGACATTCAGTACTTC
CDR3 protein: CASSLPSGDIQYF

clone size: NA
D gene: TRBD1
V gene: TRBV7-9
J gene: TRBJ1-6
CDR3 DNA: TGTGCCAGCAGCGGAAGGGACAGGGAGACGAATTCACCCCTCCACTTT
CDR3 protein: CASSGRDRETNSPLHF

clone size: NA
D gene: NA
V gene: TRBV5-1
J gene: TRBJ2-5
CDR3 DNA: TGCGCCAGCAGCTGGGCGGTTCAGTACGAGACCCAGTACTTC
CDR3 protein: CASSWAVQYETQYF

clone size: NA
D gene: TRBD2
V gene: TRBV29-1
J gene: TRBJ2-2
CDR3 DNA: TGCAGCGTTGTGGAGCGGGGGGGCAGAAGCGGGGAGCTGTTTTTT
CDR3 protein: CSVVERGGRSGELFF

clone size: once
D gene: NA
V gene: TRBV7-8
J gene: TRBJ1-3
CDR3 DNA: TGTGCCAGCAGCCCGACAGCCCGCTCTGGAAACACCATATATTTT
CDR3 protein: CASSPTARSGNTIYF

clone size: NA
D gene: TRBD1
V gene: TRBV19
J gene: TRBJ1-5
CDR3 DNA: TGTGCCAGTAGCGGGACAGCGAGTCCTCAGCCCCAGCATTTT
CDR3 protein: CASSGTASPQPQHF

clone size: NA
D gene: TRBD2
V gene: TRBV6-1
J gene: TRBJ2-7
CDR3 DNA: TGTGCCAGCAGAGGGACTAGCGGGAGCCACTACGAGCAGTACTTC
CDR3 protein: CASRGTSGSHYEQYF

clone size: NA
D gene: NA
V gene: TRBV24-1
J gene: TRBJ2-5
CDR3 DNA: TGTGCCACCAGTGCCCCACGACAGCTTGGGGAGACCCAGTACTTC
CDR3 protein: CATSAPRQLGETQYF

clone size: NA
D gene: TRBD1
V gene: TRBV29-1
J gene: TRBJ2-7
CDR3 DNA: TGCAGCGTTTCAGGACAGGGAAACTACGAGCAGTACTTC
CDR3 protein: CSVSGQGNYEQYF

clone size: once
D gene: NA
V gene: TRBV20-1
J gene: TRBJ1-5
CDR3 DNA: TGCAGTGCTAGAGAAGGGGTTGCCAGTCAGCCCCAGCATTTT
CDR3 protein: CSAREGVASQPQHF

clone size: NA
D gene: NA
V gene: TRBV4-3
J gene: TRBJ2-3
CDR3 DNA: TGCGCCAGCAGCCAACAGCGGTCCACAGATACGCAGTATTTT
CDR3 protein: CASSQQRSTDTQYF

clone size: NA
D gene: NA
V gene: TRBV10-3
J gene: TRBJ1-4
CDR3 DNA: TGTGCCATCAGTGTCCTAGGGGAAAAACTGTTTTTT
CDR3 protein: CAISVLGEKLFF

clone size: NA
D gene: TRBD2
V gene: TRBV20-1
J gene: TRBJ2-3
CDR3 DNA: TGCAGTGCTAGAGTTGCGGGGGTAGATACGCAGTATTTT
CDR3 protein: CSARVAGVDTQYF

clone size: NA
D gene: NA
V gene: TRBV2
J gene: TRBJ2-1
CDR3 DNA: TGTGCCAGCAGTGGCCGGGGATATAATGAGCAGTTCTTC
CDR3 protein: CASSGRGYNEQFF

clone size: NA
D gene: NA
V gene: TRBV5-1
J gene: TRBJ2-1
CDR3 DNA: TGCGCCAGCAGCTTGGGGTTAGGAATGGGTGAGCAGTTCTTC
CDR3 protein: CASSLGLGMGEQFF

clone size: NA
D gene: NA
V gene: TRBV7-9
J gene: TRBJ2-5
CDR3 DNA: TGTGCCAGCAGGGAAGGGTATCAAGAGACCCAGTACTTC
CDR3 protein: CASREGYQETQYF

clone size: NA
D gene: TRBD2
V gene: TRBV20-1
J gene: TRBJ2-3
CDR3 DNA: TGCAGTGCTAGCTTCCGGGCGGGAGAAAAAGATACGCAGTATTTT
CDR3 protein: CSASFRAGEKDTQYF

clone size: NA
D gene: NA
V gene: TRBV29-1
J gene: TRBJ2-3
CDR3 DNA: TGCAGCGTTGCCCGGCCTACAGATACGCAGTATTTT
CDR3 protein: CSVARPTDTQYF

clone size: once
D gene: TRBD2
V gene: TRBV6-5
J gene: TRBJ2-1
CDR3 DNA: TGTGCCAGCAGTTCCTACCGTAAACTAGCGGGGGGGCCTTCGAATGAGCAGTTCTTC
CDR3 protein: CASSSYRKLAGGPSNEQFF

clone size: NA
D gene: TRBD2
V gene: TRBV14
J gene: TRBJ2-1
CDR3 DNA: TGTGCCAGCGGAGCGGGAGGCTCCTACAATGAGCAGTTCTTC
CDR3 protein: CASGAGGSYNEQFF

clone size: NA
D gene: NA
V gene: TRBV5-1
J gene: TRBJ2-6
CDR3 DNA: TGCGCCAGCAGGTCACAGGGTGGAACCCTCTCTGGGGCCAACGTCCTGACTTTC
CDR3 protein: CASRSQGGTLSGANVLTF

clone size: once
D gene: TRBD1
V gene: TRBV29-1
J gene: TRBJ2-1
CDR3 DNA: TGCAGCGTCCGACAGGGGGCGAATGAGCAGTTCTTC
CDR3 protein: CSVRQGANEQFF

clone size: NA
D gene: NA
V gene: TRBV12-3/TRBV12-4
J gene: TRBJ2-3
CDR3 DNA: TGTGCCAGCAGTTTAGGGGTCTTGCGCGATACGCAGTATTTT
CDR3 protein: CASSLGVLRDTQYF

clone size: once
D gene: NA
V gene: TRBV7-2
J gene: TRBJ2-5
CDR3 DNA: TGTGCCAGCAGCTCGGGGATAGCTGAGACCCAGTACTTC
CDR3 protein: CASSSGIAETQYF

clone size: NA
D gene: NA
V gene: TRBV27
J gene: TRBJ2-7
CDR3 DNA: TGTGCCAGCAGTACAACCGACAGAGCCTACGAGCAGTACTTC
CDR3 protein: CASSTTDRAYEQYF

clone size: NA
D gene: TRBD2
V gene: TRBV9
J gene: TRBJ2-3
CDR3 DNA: TGTGCCAGCAGCGTTGCGGGAGTAAGCACAGATACGCAGTATTTT
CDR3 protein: CASSVAGVSTDTQYF

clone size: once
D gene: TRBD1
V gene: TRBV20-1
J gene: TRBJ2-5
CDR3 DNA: TGCAGTGCCGGACAGGGGGCGAGAGAGACCCAGTACTTC
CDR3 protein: CSAGQGARETQYF

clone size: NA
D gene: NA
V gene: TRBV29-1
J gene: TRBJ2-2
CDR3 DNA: TGCAGCGTTGTGTATTCGAACCGAGGCACCGGGGAGCTGTTTTTT
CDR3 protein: CSVVYSNRGTGELFF

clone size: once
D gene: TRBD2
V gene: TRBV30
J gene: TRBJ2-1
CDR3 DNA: TGTGCCTGGAAACGACTAGCGGGAGCAGGTGAGCAGTTCTTC
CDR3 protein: CAWKRLAGAGEQFF

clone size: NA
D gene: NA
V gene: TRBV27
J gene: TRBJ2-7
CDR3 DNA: TGTGCCAGCAGGGCGACAGGAGTATACGAGCAGTACTTC
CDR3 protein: CASRATGVYEQYF

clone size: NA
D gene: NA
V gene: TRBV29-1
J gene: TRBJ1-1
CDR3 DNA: TGCAGCGTTTTAGCACGGTTGAACACTGAAGCTTTCTTT
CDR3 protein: CSVLARLNTEAFF